What follows are 10 T cell receptor beta chains derived from one specimen sequenced in a study of T cells in Graves' hyperthyroidism and ophthalmopathy. What was amplified from RNA transcripts were TCR beta CDR3 regions. Initially, a first-round RT-PCR of the TCR CDR3 employed the HTBI primer set. TCRdb used MiXCR to reprocess the multiplex PCR reads, holding one entry per CDR3 protein. In the table there are some 350,000 distinct CDR3 sequences, around 14% of which are singletons. The specimen sequenced was blood. Receptors originate from a woman between 18 and 29 years old with Graves' hyperthyroidism that later progressed to Graves' ophthalmopathy.

This clonotype was seen ten or more times. Here the CDR3 reads CSAPGPLHYEQYF. In nucleotides, the CDR3 is TGCAGTGCCCCAGGACCTTTGCACTACGAGCAGTACTTC. This chain uses TRBV20-1 with TRBJ2-7, with D hard to call. The V end lost 6 bases, the J end lost 3 bases, and 15 bases lay between the germline ends. Germline V gives CDR1 DFQATT, CDR2 SNEGSKA (reference sequence). The CDR3 spans 13 residues.

The chain couples TRBV7-2 to TRBJ2-2; D is possibly TRBD1 (6 bases). The CDR3 is 19 amino acids. The germline gives CDR1 SGHTA, CDR2 FQGNSA. V lost 4 bases and J 2 bases, leaving 23 bases between the germline ends. DNA of the CDR3: TGTGCCAGCAGCTGGGACACTCTCAAATTCTCCGGAAACACCGGGGAGCTGTTTTTT. Encoded protein: CASSWDTLKFSGNTGELFF.

This chain uses TRBV29-1 with TRBJ2-6, with TRBD1 matching over 11 bases. CDR1 and CDR2 from the germline V gene are SQVTM and ANQGSEA. V shed 6 bases and J 7 bases; nucleotides not matched to a gene: 2. The CDR3 contains 13 residues. CDR3 in amino acids: CSVGTGGANVLTF. The CDR3 nucleotides read TGCAGCGTCGGGACAGGGGGAGCCAACGTCCTGACTTTC.

This clonotype was counted ten times or more. The rearrangement links TRBV27 to TRBJ2-3; 12 positions match TRBD2. V was clipped by 4 bases and J by 3 bases; unmatched bases: 5. The CDR3 covers 16 residues. CDR1 and CDR2 (germline): MNHEY, SMNVEV (reference sequence). The CDR3 region is CASSYRLAGATDTQYF. As DNA, the CDR3 is TGTGCCAGCAGTTACAGACTAGCGGGAGCTACAGATACGCAGTATTTT.

This sequence joins TRBV19 and TRBJ2-7, with 7 bases fitting TRBD1. The germline gives CDR1 LNHDA, CDR2 SQIVND (reference sequence). The CDR3 runs 17 residues. V gave up 7 bases and J gave up 2 bases; unmatched junction bases: 17. Here the CDR3 reads CASNPLKGKGATYEQYF. CDR3 DNA sequence: TGTGCCAGTAATCCCCTAAAGGGGAAGGGGGCAACCTACGAGCAGTACTTC.

In this sample, this clonotype turned up many times. The chain has TRBV5-1 and TRBJ2-1; D tentatively reads TRBD1 or TRBD2 (5 bases each). Deletions cut 2 bases from V and 8 bases from J, with 11 bases between. Germline-derived CDR1 and CDR2 are SGHRS and YFSETQ. CDR3 length: 13 amino acids. CDR3 sequence: CASSLFVGDEQFF. The CDR3 DNA reads TGCGCCAGCAGCTTATTTGTGGGGGATGAGCAGTTCTTC.

The V call is TRBV28, the J call TRBJ2-7, with D uncertain. The CDR3 is 14 residues long. V lost 3 bases to trimming and J lost 2 bases, with 11 bases between them. The V gene's germline CDR1 is MDHEN and CDR2 SYDVKM. The CDR3 here is CASSFQRFPYEQYF. DNA of the CDR3: TGTGCCAGCAGTTTTCAAAGGTTCCCCTACGAGCAGTACTTC.

This clonotype showed up many times. The V gene is TRBV29-1, the J gene TRBJ1-2, with 7 bases matching TRBD1. V trimming: 0 bases; J trimming: 6 bases; junction bases outside the gene matches: 7. This CDR3 has 14 residues. Germline CDR1 is SQVTM and CDR2 is ANQGSEA. The CDR3 sequence: CSVEEVAGGHGYTF. CDR3 nucleotides: TGCAGCGTTGAAGAGGTGGCAGGGGGGCATGGCTACACCTTC.

This clonotype has at least ten counts. CDR3 nucleotide sequence: TGTGCCAGCAACAAACTAGCGGGGACGATCAATGAGCAGTTCTTC. Encoded protein: CASNKLAGTINEQFF. This sequence joins TRBV2 and TRBJ2-1; 10 nucleotides line up with TRBD2. Germline V gene data show CDR1 as SNHLY and CDR2 as FYNNEI. The CDR3 runs 15 residues. Trimming at V came to 7 bases and at J to 6 bases, leaving 9 bases not matched to a gene.

This clonotype was observed at least ten times. The CDR3 DNA sequence: TGTGCCAGCAGTACTAGCGGGAGGTTGGGCGGGGAGCTGTTTTTT. Protein sequence: CASSTSGRLGGELFF. This chain links TRBV12-3 or TRBV12-4 with TRBJ2-2, with 12 bases aligning to TRBD2. This CDR3 is 15 amino acids long. The J segment lost 7 bases and the V segment lost 5 bases, leaving 5 bases of the junction unmatched.